A single sample gave rise to the 16 T cell receptor beta chains below, sequenced in a study of blood T cell repertoires in COVID-19. Sequencing was performed with immunoSEQ multiplex PCR; in TCRdb, only in-frame clones are kept and a portion is missing. Among around 300,000 clones listed, 90% were seen once. Sequencing was carried out using peripheral blood. These receptors were obtained from a woman between 40 and 50 years old with COVID-19, enrolled during active disease.

This chain connects TRBV6-5 to TRBJ1-5; tentatively, D is TRBD1 (5 bases). CDR3 size: 14 residues. Deletions cut 6 bases from V and 7 bases from J, with 16 bases between. Germline assignment: CDR1 MNHEY and CDR2 SVGAGI. CDR3 amino acids: CASSPRGAGQPQHF. The CDR3 nucleotides read TGTGCCAGCAGCCCACGAGGGGCGGGGCAGCCCCAGCATTTT.

V and J are TRBV30 and TRBJ2-3; D might be TRBD2 (6 bases). Trimming took 3 bases from V and 0 from J, leaving 10 bases between them. Germline values: CDR1 GTSNPN, CDR2 SVGIG (reference sequence). This CDR3 has 14 amino acids. CDR3 region: CAWRLAFSTDTQYF. The CDR3 DNA reads TGTGCCTGGAGACTAGCATTTAGCACAGATACGCAGTATTTT.

This clone was recorded only once. The chain combines TRBV28 with TRBJ1-4; D is ambiguous. With 4 bases removed from V and 5 bases from J, the gap between germline ends came to 5 bases. The germline V gene encodes CDR1 MDHEN and CDR2 SYDVKM. This CDR3 has 12 amino acids. The CDR3 nucleotides read TGTGCCAGCAGTTCGGGGAATGAAAAACTGTTTTTT. Its translation: CASSSGNEKLFF.

About this clone itself: The germline gene is not matched at one end of the junction; a read error may be the cause. The chain joins TRBV18 to TRBJ2-1; TRBD1 aligns across 7 bases. This CDR3 is built from 15 residues. Germline loops: CDR1 KGHSH, CDR2 LQKENI. The CDR3 DNA follows: TGTGCCAGCTCCCACGGAGGACAGGCCCTCGGAATTAAGATCTTC. Translated: CASSHGGQALGIKIF.

The CDR3 sequence is CASSYYTGGYTF. CDR3 nucleotides: TGTGCCAGCAGTTACTACACAGGGGGCTACACCTTC. The rearrangement links TRBV6-2 or TRBV6-3 to TRBJ1-2; maybe TRBD1 (6 bases). Trimming took 1 base from V and 8 from J, leaving 8 bases between them. This CDR3 region has 12 residues. The germline V gene has CDR1 MNHEY and CDR2 SVGEGT.

This clone was recorded only once. CDR3 sequence (DNA): TGTGCCAGTAGTATGGATTTTGGGACTAGCGGGCTGTTCAATGAGCAGTTCTTC. This translates into CASSMDFGTSGLFNEQFF. This rearrangement joins TRBV19 to TRBJ2-1; TRBD2 matches 12 bases. Trimming took 3 bases from V and 6 from J; bases not matched to a gene: 12. The germline V gene encodes CDR1 LNHDA and CDR2 SQIVND (reference sequence). CDR3 length: 18 amino acids.

This CDR3 is CASTFSSGRYEQYF. The CDR3 region has the DNA TGTGCCAGCACGTTCTCTAGCGGGAGATACGAGCAGTACTTC. This rearrangement joins TRBV7-9 to TRBJ2-7; the match to TRBD2 covers 10 bases. This CDR3 spans 14 amino acids. With 7 bases clipped from V and 4 bases from J, the junction kept 7 bases outside the gene matches. CDR1 SEHNR and CDR2 FQNEAQ come from the germline V gene (reference sequence).

As regards this clone: The sample carries other DNA sequences with the same CDR3. The CDR3 coding sequence is TGTGCCAGCAGCTTAGCGTTGGTGGCGGGAATGACGGATACGCAGTATTTT. This sequence encodes CASSLALVAGMTDTQYF. The genes are TRBV7-2 and TRBJ2-3, with D possibly being TRBD2 (6 bases). The V gene's germline CDR1 is SGHTA and CDR2 FQGNSA. The CDR3 has 17 residues. V was trimmed by 0 bases and J by 6 bases, leaving 19 bases between them.

The chain has TRBV9 and TRBJ2-3; weak D call: TRBD1 (7 bases). Looked up from germline, CDR1 is SGDLS and CDR2 is YYNGEE. Trimming removed 4 bases from V and 3 bases from J, with 18 bases in between. This CDR3 contains 16 residues. The DNA of the CDR3 is TGTGCCAGCAGCCCGAGGACTACCAGGGGGACAGATACGCAGTATTTT. This sequence encodes CASSPRTTRGTDTQYF.

This rearrangement joins TRBV5-1 to TRBJ2-7, with D perhaps TRBD2 (6 bases). The CDR3 runs 14 residues. Germline loops: CDR1 SGHRS, CDR2 YFSETQ. V was clipped by 0 bases and J by 2 bases, with 9 bases between them. The DNA for the CDR3 is TGCGCCAGCAGCTTGGTAGCGGACACCTACGAGCAGTACTTC. It encodes CASSLVADTYEQYF.

The chain joins TRBV18 to TRBJ2-7; D is perhaps TRBD1 (6 bases). Germline-derived CDR1 and CDR2 are KGHSH and LQKENI. V was pared by 8 bases and J by 0 bases, with 14 bases between. The CDR3 totals 14 residues. CDR3 protein: CASTYDRSSYEQYF. For the CDR3, the DNA is TGTGCCAGCACCTACGACAGGAGCTCCTACGAGCAGTACTTC.

This clone was observed once. The chain links TRBV11-2 to TRBJ1-6, with 9 bases identical to TRBD1. Germline assignment: CDR1 SGHAT and CDR2 FQNNGV. Unmatched junction bases numbered 6, after V lost 3 bases and J lost 3 bases. This CDR3 comprises 17 residues. The CDR3 DNA reads TGTGCCAGCAGCTTGGGACAGGGCAAAAACTATAATTCACCCCTCCACTTT. Its translation: CASSLGQGKNYNSPLHF. The entire variable domain, with the rest obtained from reference TRBV11-2 and TRBJ1-6, is as follows: EAGVAQSPRYKIIEKRQSVAFWCNPISGHATLYWYQQILGQGPKLLIQFQNNGVVDDSQLPKDRFSAERLKGVDSTLKIQPAKLEDSAVYLCASSLGQGKNYNSPLHFGNGTRLTVT.

Here the CDR3 reads CASSPVPAVNEKLFF. CDR3 sequence (DNA): TGTGCCAGCAGCCCAGTCCCCGCGGTGAATGAAAAACTGTTTTTT. The chain couples TRBV7-9 to TRBJ1-4; D unresolved. The V end was cut by 5 bases, the J end by 5 bases, with 15 bases between. Germline values: CDR1 SEHNR, CDR2 FQNEAQ (reference sequence). CDR3 size: 15 residues.

The chain joins TRBV28 to TRBJ2-7; weak D call: TRBD2 (6 bases). With 5 bases removed from V and 2 bases from J, the gap between germline ends came to 13 bases. This CDR3 is 14 amino acids long. Per the germline V gene, CDR1 is MDHEN and CDR2 is SYDVKM. The CDR3 region has the DNA TGTGCCAGCAGTCCCCAGCGGGCGACCTACGAGCAGTACTTC. Residues: CASSPQRATYEQYF.

The chain carries TRBV5-1 and TRBJ2-7; D gene unclear. Trimming left V 3 bases short and J 4 bases short, with 11 bases between. The CDR3 runs to 13 residues. The germline gives CDR1 SGHRS, CDR2 YFSETQ. CDR3 nucleotide sequence: TGCGCCAGCAGCTCCCACATTAATTACGAGCAGTACTTC. It specifies CASSSHINYEQYF.

This clone has more than one count but fewer than ten. This rearrangement joins TRBV5-4 to TRBJ1-2, with a possible D match to TRBD1 (5 bases). Germline V lookup: CDR1 SGHNT, CDR2 YYREEE (reference sequence). The CDR3 contains 15 residues. Trimming stripped 0 bases from V and 8 bases from J, with 17 bases between. The CDR3 coding sequence is TGTGCCAGCAGCTTGGCCGGGGGGGTGGGCGGAGGCTACACCTTC. It codes for CASSLAGGVGGGYTF.